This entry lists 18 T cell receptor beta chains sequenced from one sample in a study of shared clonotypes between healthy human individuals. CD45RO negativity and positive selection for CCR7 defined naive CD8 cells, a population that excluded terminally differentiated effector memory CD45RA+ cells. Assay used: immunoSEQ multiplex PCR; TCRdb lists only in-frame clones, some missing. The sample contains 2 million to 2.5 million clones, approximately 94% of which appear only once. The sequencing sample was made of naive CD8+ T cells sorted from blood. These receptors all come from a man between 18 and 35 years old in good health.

CDR3 protein: CASSNGQSVTF. The CDR3 nucleotides are TGTGCCAGCAGTAACGGACAGTCCGTCACCTTC. The rearrangement joins TRBV11-2 to TRBJ1-2; tentatively, D is TRBD1 (6 bases). Germline CDR1 reads SGHAT; CDR2 reads FQNNGV. V lost 6 bases and J 13 bases, leaving 15 bases between the germline ends. The CDR3 has 11 residues.

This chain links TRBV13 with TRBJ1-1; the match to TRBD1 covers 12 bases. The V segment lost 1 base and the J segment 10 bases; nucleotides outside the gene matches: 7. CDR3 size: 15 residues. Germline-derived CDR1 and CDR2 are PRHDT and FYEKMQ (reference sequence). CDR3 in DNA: TGTGCCAGCAGCTTAGCGGGACAGGGGGCGAGGAGAGCTTTCTTT. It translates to CASSLAGQGARRAFF.

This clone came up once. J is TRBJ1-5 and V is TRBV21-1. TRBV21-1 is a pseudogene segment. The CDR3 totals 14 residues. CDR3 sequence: CASSHGWGNQPQHF. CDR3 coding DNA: TGTGCCAGCAGCCATGGGTGGGGAAACCAGCCCCAGCATTTT.

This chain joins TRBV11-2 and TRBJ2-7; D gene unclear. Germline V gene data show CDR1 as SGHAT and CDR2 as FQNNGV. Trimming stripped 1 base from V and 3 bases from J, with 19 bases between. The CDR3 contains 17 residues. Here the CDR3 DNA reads TGTGCCAGCAGCTTAGGCTCTTTGGCAGGCACCTACTACGAGCAGTACTTC. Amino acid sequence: CASSLGSLAGTYYEQYF.

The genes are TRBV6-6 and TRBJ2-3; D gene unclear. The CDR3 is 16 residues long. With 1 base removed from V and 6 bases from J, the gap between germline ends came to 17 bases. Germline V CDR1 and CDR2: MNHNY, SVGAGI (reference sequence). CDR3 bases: TGTGCCAGCAGTTACTTATTTATCCCCTCGGCGGATACGCAGTATTTT. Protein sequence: CASSYLFIPSADTQYF.

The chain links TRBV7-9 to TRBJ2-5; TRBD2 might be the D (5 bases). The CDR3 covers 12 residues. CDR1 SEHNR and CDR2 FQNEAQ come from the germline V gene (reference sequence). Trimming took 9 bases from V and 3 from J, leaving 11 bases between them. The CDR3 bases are TGTGCCAGTATGTGGGGAGAAGAGACCCAGTACTTC. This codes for CASMWGEETQYF.

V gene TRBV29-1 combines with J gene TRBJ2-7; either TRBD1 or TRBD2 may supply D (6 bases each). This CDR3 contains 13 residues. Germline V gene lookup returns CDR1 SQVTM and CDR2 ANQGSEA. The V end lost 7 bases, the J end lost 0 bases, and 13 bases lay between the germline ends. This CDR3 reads CSAWGASSYEQYF. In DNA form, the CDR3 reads TGCAGCGCCTGGGGGGCCTCCTCCTACGAGCAGTACTTC.

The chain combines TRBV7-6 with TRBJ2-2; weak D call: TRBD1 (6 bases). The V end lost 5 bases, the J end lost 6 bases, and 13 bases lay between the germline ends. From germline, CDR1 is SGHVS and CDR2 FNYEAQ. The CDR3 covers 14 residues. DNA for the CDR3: TGTGCCAGCAGCACCTACTCAGGGGCCGGGGAGCTGTTTTTT. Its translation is CASSTYSGAGELFF.

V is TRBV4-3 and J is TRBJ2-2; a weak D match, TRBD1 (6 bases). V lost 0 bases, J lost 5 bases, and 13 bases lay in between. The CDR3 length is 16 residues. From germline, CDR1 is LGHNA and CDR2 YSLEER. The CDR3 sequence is CASSQDHLRGTGELFF. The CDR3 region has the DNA TGCGCCAGCAGCCAAGATCATCTTAGGGGGACCGGGGAGCTGTTTTTT.

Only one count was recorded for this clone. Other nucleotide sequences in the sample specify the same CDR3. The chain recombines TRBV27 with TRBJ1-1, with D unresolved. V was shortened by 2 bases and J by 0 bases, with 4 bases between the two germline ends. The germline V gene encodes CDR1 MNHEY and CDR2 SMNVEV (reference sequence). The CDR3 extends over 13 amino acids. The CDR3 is CASSLRMNTEAFF. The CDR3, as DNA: TGTGCCAGCAGTTTACGGATGAACACTGAAGCTTTCTTT.

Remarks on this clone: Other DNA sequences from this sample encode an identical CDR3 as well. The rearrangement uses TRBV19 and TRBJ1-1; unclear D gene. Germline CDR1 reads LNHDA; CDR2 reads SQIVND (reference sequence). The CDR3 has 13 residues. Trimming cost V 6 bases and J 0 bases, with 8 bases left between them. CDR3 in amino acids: CASRLTVNTEAFF. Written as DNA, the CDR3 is TGTGCCAGTAGGCTTACAGTGAACACTGAAGCTTTCTTT. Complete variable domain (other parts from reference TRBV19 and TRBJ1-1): DGGITQSPKYLFRKEGQNVTLSCEQNLNHDAMYWYRQDPGQGLRLIYYSQIVNDFQKGDIAEGYSVSREKKESFPLTVTSAQKNPTAFYLCASRLTVNTEAFFGQGTRLTVV.

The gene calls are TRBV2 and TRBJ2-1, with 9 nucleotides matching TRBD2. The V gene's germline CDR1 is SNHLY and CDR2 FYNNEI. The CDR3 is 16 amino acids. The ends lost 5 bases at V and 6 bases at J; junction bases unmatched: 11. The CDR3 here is CASSSTGTSTSNEQFF. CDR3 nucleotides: TGTGCCAGCAGTAGTACCGGGACTAGCACCTCCAATGAGCAGTTCTTC.

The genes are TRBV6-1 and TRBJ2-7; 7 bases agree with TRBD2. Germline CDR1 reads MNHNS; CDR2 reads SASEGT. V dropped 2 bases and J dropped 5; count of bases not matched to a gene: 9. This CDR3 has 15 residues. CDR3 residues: CASSEIWGRDHEQYF. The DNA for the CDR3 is TGTGCCAGCAGTGAAATTTGGGGGAGGGACCACGAGCAGTACTTC.

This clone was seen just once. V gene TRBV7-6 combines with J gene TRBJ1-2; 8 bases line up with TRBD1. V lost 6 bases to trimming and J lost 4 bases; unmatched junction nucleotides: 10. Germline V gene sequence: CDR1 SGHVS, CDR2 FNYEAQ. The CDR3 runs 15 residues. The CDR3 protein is CASSPDGQGLYGYTF. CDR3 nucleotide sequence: TGTGCCAGCAGTCCCGACGGACAGGGCCTCTATGGCTACACCTTC.

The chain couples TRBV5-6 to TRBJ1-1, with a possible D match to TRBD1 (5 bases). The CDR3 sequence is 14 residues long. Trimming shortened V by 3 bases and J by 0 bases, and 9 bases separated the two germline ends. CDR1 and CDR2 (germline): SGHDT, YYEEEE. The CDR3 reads CASSWGSLNTEAFF. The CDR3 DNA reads TGTGCCAGCAGCTGGGGCAGCCTGAACACTGAAGCTTTCTTT.

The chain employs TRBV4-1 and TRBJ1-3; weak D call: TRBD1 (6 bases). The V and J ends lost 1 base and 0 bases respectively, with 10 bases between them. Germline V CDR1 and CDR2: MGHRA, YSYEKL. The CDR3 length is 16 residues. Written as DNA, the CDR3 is TGCGCCAGCAGCCAAGTGACAGGACTCTCTGGAAACACCATATATTTT. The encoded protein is CASSQVTGLSGNTIYF.

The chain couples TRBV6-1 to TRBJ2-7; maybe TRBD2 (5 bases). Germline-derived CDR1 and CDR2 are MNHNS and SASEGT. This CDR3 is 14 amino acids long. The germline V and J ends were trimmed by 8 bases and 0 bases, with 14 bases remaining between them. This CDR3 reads CASRGSDSSYEQYF. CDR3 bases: TGTGCCAGCCGCGGTAGCGATAGCTCCTACGAGCAGTACTTC.

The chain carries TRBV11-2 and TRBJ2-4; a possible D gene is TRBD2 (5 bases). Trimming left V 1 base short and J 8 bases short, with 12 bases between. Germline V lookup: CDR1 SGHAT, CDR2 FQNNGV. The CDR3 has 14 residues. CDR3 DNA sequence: TGTGCCAGCAGCTTAGGCCACCCCGGGGACATTCAGTACTTC. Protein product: CASSLGHPGDIQYF.